The sequence of this TCR beta chain was determined in a study of cytomegalovirus exposure and HLA in healthy donors. Regarding the study as a whole: Most TCR sequences were seen very rarely across donors, but some public TCRs occurred in many.

TCRdb keeps only in-frame clones here, not all; method: immunoSEQ multiplex PCR. The sample has 150,000 to 200,000 clones; about 87% are singletons. Only one count was recorded for this clone. The antigen is unknown. Germline V gene data show CDR1 as SGHVS and CDR2 as FNYEAQ. V lost 3 bases, J lost 3 bases, and 12 bases lay in between. The CDR3 consists of 14 residues. The rearrangement links TRBV7-6 to TRBJ2-7; D is ambiguous. The TCR comes from a woman aged 25 to 45 in good health and CMV-seronegative. The specimen sequenced was PBMCs. CDR3 in DNA: TGTGCCAGCAGCTTTTCGGGTTCGGGCTACGAGCAGTACTTC. Its translation is CASSFSGSGYEQYF.